This is a list of T cell receptor beta chains from one sample in a study of cytomegalovirus exposure and HLA in healthy donors. Using immunoSEQ multiplex PCR, the repertoire was profiled, and TCRdb retains in-frame clones only, with some absent. The data contain 170,000 or so clones, over 65% of them singletons. The sequenced material came from PBMCs. These receptors came from a man aged 55 to 69 in good health and CMV-seronegative. CDR3s include the opening cysteine and the closing phenylalanine or tryptophan. The order of the fields is D gene, V gene, J gene, clone size, CDR3 protein, CDR3 DNA. D genes are given only for firm matches. Not all rows give a size; the values are once, few, many and, for expanded clones, a class.

d_gene: TRBD2; v_gene: TRBV6-5; j_gene: TRBJ2-7; abundance: -; CDR3aa: CASRPTSGIYEQYF; CDR3nt: TGTGCCAGCAGACCCACTAGCGGGATCTACGAGCAGTACTTC
d_gene: -; v_gene: TRBV5-4; j_gene: TRBJ1-1; abundance: -; CDR3aa: CASSSKQTDYIEAFF; CDR3nt: TGTGCCAGCAGCTCGAAACAGACAGATTATATTGAAGCTTTCTTT
d_gene: -; v_gene: TRBV6-1; j_gene: TRBJ2-1; abundance: -; CDR3aa: CASSAESSPYNEQFF; CDR3nt: TGTGCCAGCAGTGCTGAGAGTTCGCCCTACAATGAGCAGTTCTTC
d_gene: TRBD1; v_gene: TRBV9; j_gene: TRBJ2-5; abundance: -; CDR3aa: CASSVATGLTGWITTQYF; CDR3nt: TGTGCCAGCAGCGTAGCTACAGGGTTGACAGGGTGGATTACGACCCAGTACTTC
d_gene: -; v_gene: TRBV11-1; j_gene: TRBJ2-1; abundance: -; CDR3aa: CASSPPGTAYNEQFF; CDR3nt: TGTGCCAGCAGCCCCCCCGGGACTGCCTACAATGAGCAGTTCTTC
d_gene: -; v_gene: TRBV19; j_gene: TRBJ2-1; abundance: -; CDR3aa: CASSIGRGNYNEQFF; CDR3nt: TGTGCCAGTAGTATAGGAAGGGGTAACTACAATGAGCAGTTCTTC
d_gene: -; v_gene: TRBV4-3; j_gene: TRBJ2-7; abundance: few; CDR3aa: CASSQDLGGPFYEQYF; CDR3nt: TGCGCCAGCAGCCAAGATTTGGGCGGGCCGTTCTACGAGCAGTACTTC
d_gene: -; v_gene: TRBV19; j_gene: TRBJ1-3; abundance: once; CDR3aa: CAGSPNSGNTIYF; CDR3nt: TGTGCCGGGAGCCCCAACTCTGGAAACACCATATATTTT
d_gene: -; v_gene: TRBV15; j_gene: TRBJ2-5; abundance: -; CDR3aa: CATSRIQRSQETQYF; CDR3nt: TGTGCCACCAGCAGGATACAACGAAGTCAAGAGACCCAGTACTTC
d_gene: TRBD2; v_gene: TRBV7-2; j_gene: TRBJ2-2; abundance: -; CDR3aa: CASSLLAGAGELFF; CDR3nt: TGTGCCAGCAGCTTACTAGCGGGAGCCGGGGAGCTGTTTTTT
d_gene: TRBD2; v_gene: TRBV5-1; j_gene: TRBJ2-2; abundance: -; CDR3aa: CASSLTGLAGPGELFF; CDR3nt: TGCGCCAGCAGCTTGACCGGACTAGCGGGCCCCGGGGAGCTGTTTTTT
d_gene: -; v_gene: TRBV2; j_gene: TRBJ1-1; abundance: -; CDR3aa: CASSVGGDTEAFF; CDR3nt: TGTGCCAGCAGCGTAGGGGGGGACACTGAAGCTTTCTTT
d_gene: TRBD1; v_gene: TRBV6-5; j_gene: TRBJ2-5; abundance: -; CDR3aa: CASSWTGNQETQYF; CDR3nt: TGTGCCAGCAGCTGGACAGGGAACCAAGAGACCCAGTACTTC
d_gene: TRBD1; v_gene: TRBV19; j_gene: TRBJ1-2; abundance: -; CDR3aa: CASSPTTGGGSDGYPF; CDR3nt: TGTGCCAGTAGTCCTACTACAGGGGGCGGTTCTGATGGCTACCCCTTC
d_gene: -; v_gene: TRBV18; j_gene: TRBJ1-1; abundance: once; CDR3aa: CASSDVESDTEAFF; CDR3nt: TGTGCCAGCTCAGACGTGGAGTCGGACACTGAAGCTTTCTTT
d_gene: TRBD1; v_gene: TRBV7-2; j_gene: TRBJ2-1; abundance: -; CDR3aa: CAIRTGLHNEQFF; CDR3nt: TGTGCCATCAGGACAGGGCTGCACAATGAGCAGTTCTTC
d_gene: TRBD1; v_gene: TRBV19; j_gene: TRBJ2-3; abundance: -; CDR3aa: CASRGPGGPTDTQYF; CDR3nt: TGTGCCAGTAGAGGGCCAGGGGGCCCCACAGATACGCAGTATTTT
d_gene: TRBD1; v_gene: TRBV28; j_gene: TRBJ2-5; abundance: once; CDR3aa: CASSSGQGAGETQYF; CDR3nt: TGTGCCAGCAGTTCGGGACAGGGGGCTGGAGAGACCCAGTACTTC
d_gene: TRBD1; v_gene: TRBV5-1; j_gene: TRBJ2-5; abundance: -; CDR3aa: CASSKRLQGEETQYF; CDR3nt: TGCGCCAGCAGCAAGCGACTACAGGGGGAAGAGACCCAGTACTTC
d_gene: -; v_gene: TRBV15; j_gene: TRBJ2-2; abundance: -; CDR3aa: CATSPENSRAGTGELFF; CDR3nt: TGTGCCACCAGCCCAGAGAATAGTAGGGCGGGCACCGGGGAGCTGTTTTTT
d_gene: TRBD1; v_gene: TRBV2; j_gene: TRBJ1-2; abundance: -; CDR3aa: CASSDQGQGGYGYTF; CDR3nt: TGTGCCAGCAGTGATCAGGGACAGGGGGGCTATGGCTACACCTTC
d_gene: -; v_gene: TRBV19; j_gene: TRBJ1-5; abundance: -; CDR3aa: CAATGDSNQPQHF; CDR3nt: TGTGCCGCCACGGGGGATAGCAATCAGCCCCAGCATTTT
d_gene: -; v_gene: TRBV2; j_gene: TRBJ1-1; abundance: -; CDR3aa: CASSGRSDTEAFF; CDR3nt: TGTGCCAGCAGTGGGAGGTCGGACACTGAAGCTTTCTTT
d_gene: TRBD1; v_gene: TRBV4-3; j_gene: TRBJ1-4; abundance: -; CDR3aa: CASSQTDRGNEKLFF; CDR3nt: TGCGCCAGCAGCCAAACCGACAGGGGTAATGAAAAACTGTTTTTT
d_gene: -; v_gene: TRBV19; j_gene: TRBJ1-4; abundance: once; CDR3aa: CASSIWQTATNEKLFF; CDR3nt: TGTGCCAGTAGTATCTGGCAGACTGCAACTAATGAAAAACTGTTTTTT
d_gene: TRBD2; v_gene: TRBV6-5; j_gene: TRBJ2-7; abundance: -; CDR3aa: CASTRLAGGEQYF; CDR3nt: TGTGCCAGCACTCGACTAGCGGGGGGCGAGCAGTACTTC
d_gene: -; v_gene: TRBV11-2; j_gene: TRBJ1-1; abundance: -; CDR3aa: CASSLSRAGGTEAFF; CDR3nt: TGTGCCAGCAGCTTATCTAGGGCGGGGGGCACTGAAGCTTTCTTT
d_gene: TRBD1; v_gene: TRBV6-1; j_gene: TRBJ2-7; abundance: -; CDR3aa: CASSGQGAGGQYF; CDR3nt: TGTGCCAGCAGCGGACAGGGGGCGGGTGGGCAGTACTTC
d_gene: -; v_gene: TRBV4-2; j_gene: TRBJ1-1; abundance: -; CDR3aa: CASRPRTGDWTEAFF; CDR3nt: TGTGCCAGCCGACCCCGGACGGGGGATTGGACTGAAGCTTTCTTT
d_gene: TRBD1; v_gene: TRBV9; j_gene: TRBJ1-2; abundance: -; CDR3aa: CASSVAGQGFGYTF; CDR3nt: TGTGCCAGCAGCGTAGCGGGACAGGGATTTGGCTACACCTTC
d_gene: -; v_gene: TRBV21-1; j_gene: TRBJ1-4; abundance: -; CDR3aa: CASSKAEVVATNEKLFF; CDR3nt: TGTGCCAGCAGCAAAGCAGAGGTTGTTGCAACTAATGAAAAACTGTTTTTT
d_gene: TRBD1; v_gene: TRBV7-9; j_gene: TRBJ1-2; abundance: few; CDR3aa: CASRQGSSGYTF; CDR3nt: TGTGCCAGCCGACAGGGTAGTTCTGGCTACACCTTC
d_gene: TRBD1; v_gene: TRBV10-3; j_gene: TRBJ2-7; abundance: -; CDR3aa: CATTGGPYEQYF; CDR3nt: TGTGCCACCACAGGGGGCCCCTACGAGCAGTACTTC
d_gene: TRBD1; v_gene: TRBV5-1; j_gene: TRBJ1-2; abundance: -; CDR3aa: CASRANRGDYGYTF; CDR3nt: TGCGCCAGCAGAGCTAACAGGGGTGACTATGGCTACACCTTC
d_gene: -; v_gene: TRBV7-9; j_gene: TRBJ2-7; abundance: -; CDR3aa: CASSLRGVEQYF; CDR3nt: TGTGCCAGCAGCTTACGCGGGGTCGAGCAGTACTTC
d_gene: -; v_gene: TRBV19; j_gene: TRBJ1-5; abundance: -; CDR3aa: CASSRQGSPSNQPQHF; CDR3nt: TGTGCCAGTAGTCGGCAGGGTTCCCCCAGCAATCAGCCCCAGCATTTT
d_gene: TRBD2; v_gene: TRBV7-9; j_gene: TRBJ2-3; abundance: once; CDR3aa: CASSLGLAGPTDTQYF; CDR3nt: TGTGCCAGCAGCTTAGGACTAGCGGGACCCACAGATACGCAGTATTTT
d_gene: -; v_gene: TRBV15; j_gene: TRBJ1-4; abundance: few; CDR3aa: CATSGGQTNEKLFF; CDR3nt: TGTGCCACCAGCGGAGGACAGACTAATGAAAAACTGTTTTTT
d_gene: -; v_gene: TRBV7-9; j_gene: TRBJ1-4; abundance: -; CDR3aa: CSSSLVGEKLFF; CDR3nt: TGTTCCAGCAGCTTAGTCGGTGAAAAACTGTTTTTT
d_gene: -; v_gene: TRBV12-5; j_gene: TRBJ1-1; abundance: few; CDR3aa: CASGILAPSRGTEAFF; CDR3nt: TGTGCTAGTGGGATCCTAGCCCCGTCGAGAGGGACTGAAGCTTTCTTT
d_gene: -; v_gene: TRBV21-1; j_gene: TRBJ1-5; abundance: few; CDR3aa: CASSKPRDRDKYSNQPQHF; CDR3nt: TGTGCCAGCAGCAAACCCCGGGACAGGGATAAATATAGCAATCAGCCCCAGCATTTT
d_gene: -; v_gene: TRBV30; j_gene: TRBJ1-3; abundance: -; CDR3aa: CAWSVSNTIYF; CDR3nt: TGTGCCTGGAGTGTCAGTAACACCATATATTTT
d_gene: -; v_gene: TRBV6-5; j_gene: TRBJ2-1; abundance: -; CDR3aa: CASSDRIDEQFF; CDR3nt: TGTGCCAGCAGTGACAGGATCGATGAGCAGTTCTTC
d_gene: TRBD1; v_gene: TRBV27; j_gene: TRBJ1-5; abundance: few; CDR3aa: CASTLRQGASRQPQHF; CDR3nt: TGTGCCAGCACCCTCCGACAGGGGGCGTCGAGACAGCCCCAGCATTTT